This T cell receptor beta chain comes out of a study of glioma-infiltrating T cells (dated by TCRdb to the mid-2010s). For context, the study as a whole: The low-grade gliomas were WHO grade II oligodendrogliomas or astrocytomas, while the glioblastomas were WHO grade IV tumors sampled at initial diagnosis rather than at recurrent diagnosis. Glioma tissue, non-neoplastic brain tissue and matched peripheral blood mononuclear cells were used as sources from which TCR alpha- and beta-chain repertoires were sequenced. The paired cohort was made up of three low-grade glioma patients, fewer than 10 primary glioblastoma patients and three non-glioma patients who contributed non-neoplastic brain tissue. To measure how far tissue and blood T-cell populations diverged, each tissue-infiltrating repertoire was compared against the peripheral blood repertoire of the same patient. Blood libraries targeted about 4- to 11-fold sequencing coverage of 950,000 to 1,000,000 peripheral T cells. Glioma patients received dexamethasone for six or fewer days before surgery.

For this clonotype: The antigen it binds to is not known. No base quality information exists; no much larger clone differs at one position.

Immediately after resection, surgical brain or tumor specimens were cryofrozen in liquid nitrogen, with peripheral blood cells collected concurrently. The CDR3 sequence holds 16 residues, the cysteine and phenylalanine included. Left in the record is the CDR3 DNA by itself, 48 bases read in frame from the first base. As encoded in the germline V gene, CDR1 is MNHEY while CDR2 is SVGAGI. The junction shows trimming of 2 bases on V and 7 bases on J, plus 21 bases between the germline ends. The iRepertoire nested amplicon-rescue multiplex PCR (arm-PCR) platform was used to amplify TCR alpha and beta CDR3 regions from RNA. For one-step reverse transcription and amplification, about 95-400 ng of tissue mRNA or PBMC total RNA was used as input. Following bead purification, Illumina adapters were added through a secondary multiplex PCR, and the libraries were then gel-purified between 200 and 400 bp. Demultiplexing relied on internal 6-nucleotide barcodes carried by the libraries. Sequencing of the libraries was done on an Illumina MiSeq using 2x220 or 2x250 nucleotide paired-end reads. As for the authors' bioinformatics: Paired reads were merged with FLASH 1.2.11 and aligned to the GRCh37 human genome with BWA-MEM before extracting TRA and TRB reads. For V and J assignment, an IMGT-derived reference of cassette sequences and CDR3 motifs that included pseudogenes was used. Reads were translated in three frames, and productive CDR3s were defined by a C…FGXG motif without stop codons. Clonotypes were defined as unique combinations of V-J cassette pair and CDR3 amino acid sequence. Reads were filtered by Hamming distance, with the threshold set by the sequence error rate of each sample in mapped regions. TCRdb reprocessed the public reads (quality trimming at Q25 with fastp, clone calling with MiXCR) and kept in-frame beta chains. Each entry is one CDR3 protein sequence, shown with its most common DNA and genes. TCRdb's processing, not the study's, gives the V and J calls here. For this sample the table gives 300,000 to 450,000 distinct CDR3 sequences, of which 41% were detected only once. The leading ten clones occupy about 12% of the sample.

On the study overall, not on this receptor specifically: In non-neoplastic patients, VJ-independent divergence between tissue and blood fell below expectation, whereas in all gliomas, and especially in low-grade gliomas, the divergence rose above expectation. Very few CDR3 sequences were shared between tissue and blood, attributed to high CDR3 diversity and limited sampling. Group comparisons rested on small numbers: three non-neoplastic, three low-grade glioma and seven or eight glioblastoma patients. Patients with low tissue-blood divergence were marked by a signature set of shared blood CDR3 motifs, and that set was depleted in highly divergent patients.

Sample: glioma tissue, nonneoplastic brain tissue, or PBMCs (not recorded which). The chain is encoded by TRBV6-5 joined to TRBJ2-7, and the D gene may be TRBD2, 6 bases matching. The sequence was collected from a human donor with low-grade glioma or glioblastoma, undergoing nonglioma brain surgery, or in good health (not recorded which). The encoded CDR3 is CASSYGLGTAAGEQYF. The sequenced DNA is TGTGCCAGCAGTTACGGGTTGGGGACGGCGGCGGGGGAGCAGTACTTC.